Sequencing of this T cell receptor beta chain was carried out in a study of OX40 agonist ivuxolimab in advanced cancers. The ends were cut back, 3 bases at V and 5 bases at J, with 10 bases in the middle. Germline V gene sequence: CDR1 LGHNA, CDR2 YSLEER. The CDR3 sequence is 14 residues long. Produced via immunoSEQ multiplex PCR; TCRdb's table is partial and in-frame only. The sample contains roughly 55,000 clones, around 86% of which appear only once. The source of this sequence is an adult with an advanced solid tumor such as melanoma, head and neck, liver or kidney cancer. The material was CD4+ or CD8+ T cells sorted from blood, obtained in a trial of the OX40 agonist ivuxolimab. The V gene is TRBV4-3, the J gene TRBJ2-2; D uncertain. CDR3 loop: CASSQVTVTGELFF. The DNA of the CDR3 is TGCGCCAGCAGCCAGGTCACAGTTACCGGGGAGCTGTTTTTT.